This TCR beta chain was documented in a study of response to subunit inactivated influenza vaccine. This clonotype came up a few times. A single record per CDR3 protein comes from TCRdb applying MiXCR to the RT-PCR reads. Among 500,000 to 550,000 distinct CDR3 sequences listed, approximately 7.3% were seen once. The receptor comes from a man aged 50-75 years who received an inactivated influenza vaccine. The sequences come from PBMCs from blood, collected about 23 months after vaccination.

The CDR3 DNA reads TGTGCCAGCAGTTACGCTCGAATAACTACTGAAGCTTTCTTT. As protein: CASSYARITTEAFF. The V gene is TRBV6-2 or TRBV6-3, the J gene TRBJ1-1; no clear D. The germline V gene encodes CDR1 MNHEY and CDR2 SVGEGT. V lost 2 bases and J 5 bases, leaving 12 bases between the germline ends. This CDR3 comprises 14 residues.